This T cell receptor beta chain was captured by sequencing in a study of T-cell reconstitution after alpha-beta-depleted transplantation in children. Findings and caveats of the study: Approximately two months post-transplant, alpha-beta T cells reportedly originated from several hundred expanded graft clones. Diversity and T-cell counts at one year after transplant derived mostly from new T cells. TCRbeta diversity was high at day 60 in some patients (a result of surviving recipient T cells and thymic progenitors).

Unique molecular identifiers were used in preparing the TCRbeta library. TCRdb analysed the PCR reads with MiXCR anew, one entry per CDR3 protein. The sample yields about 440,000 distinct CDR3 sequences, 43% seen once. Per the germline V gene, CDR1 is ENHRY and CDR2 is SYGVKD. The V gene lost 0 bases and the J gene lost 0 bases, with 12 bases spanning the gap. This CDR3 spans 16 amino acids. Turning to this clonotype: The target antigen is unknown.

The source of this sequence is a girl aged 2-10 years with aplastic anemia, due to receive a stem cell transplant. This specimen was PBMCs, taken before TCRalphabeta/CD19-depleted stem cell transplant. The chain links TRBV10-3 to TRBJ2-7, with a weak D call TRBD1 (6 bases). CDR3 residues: CAISESLGQYSYEQYF. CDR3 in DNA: TGTGCCATCAGTGAGTCCCTAGGACAGTACTCCTACGAGCAGTACTTC.